The 18 T cell receptor beta chains given below trace back to one sample, sequenced in a study of T-cell reconstitution after alpha-beta-depleted transplantation in children. The authors prepared the TCRbeta library with unique molecular identifiers. TCRdb reanalysed the PCR reads using MiXCR and keeps one entry per CDR3 protein. This sample yields 150,000 to 200,000 distinct CDR3 sequences, of which around 5.9% are seen a single time; 4.5% to 5.5% belongs to the top ten. This specimen was PBMCs, taken before TCRalphabeta/CD19-depleted stem cell transplant. The receptors shown here come from a girl under three years old with combined immunodeficiency, due to receive a stem cell transplant.

In its sample, this clonotype was seen many times. This rearrangement joins TRBV7-2 to TRBJ2-1; no definite D call. Germline CDR1 and CDR2: SGHTA and FQGNSA. The CDR3 runs to 13 residues. Trimming left V 1 base short and J 6 bases short, with 7 bases between. The CDR3 DNA sequence: TGTGCCAGCAGCTTAGGGCCAGTCAATGAGCAGTTCTTC. Its protein product is CASSLGPVNEQFF.

This clonotype was counted only a few times. The chain employs TRBV12-3 or TRBV12-4 and TRBJ2-6, with 10 bases fitting TRBD2. This CDR3 has 18 amino acids. V was pared by 3 bases and J by 4 bases, with 9 bases of the junction left unmatched. The CDR3 loop is CASSFRRAGGPGANVLTF. The CDR3 DNA reads as TGTGCCAGCAGTTTCCGTCGAGCGGGAGGGCCCGGGGCCAACGTCCTGACTTTC.

This clonotype appeared many times. The V call is TRBV11-1, the J call TRBJ1-5; no reliable D call. The CDR3 totals 13 residues. Germline V CDR1 and CDR2: SGHAT, FQDESV (reference sequence). V lost 5 bases and J lost 2, with 7 bases in between. CDR3 nucleotides: TGTGCCAGCAGCCCAGGTGGCAATCAGCCCCAGCATTTT. Its translation: CASSPGGNQPQHF.

V usage is TRBV7-3 and J usage is TRBJ2-7; either TRBD1 or TRBD2 may supply D (6 bases each). V gave up 5 bases and J gave up 3 bases, with 17 bases separating them. CDR1 is SGHTA, CDR2 FQGTGA, per germline. The CDR3 is 15 amino acids. CDR3 sequence reads: CASSQEGGLVYEQYF. The CDR3 coding sequence is TGTGCCAGCAGCCAGGAAGGGGGGTTAGTCTACGAGCAGTACTTC.

At least ten counts were recorded for this clonotype. V gene TRBV6-2 or TRBV6-3 combines with J gene TRBJ2-1, with TRBD1 matching over 7 bases. With 4 bases clipped from V and 9 bases from J, the junction kept 9 bases outside the gene matches. The CDR3 extends over 14 amino acids. The germline V gene encodes CDR1 MNHEY and CDR2 SVGEGT. The chain's CDR3 is CASSSRDRDGEQFF. CDR3 nucleotides: TGTGCCAGCAGTTCTAGAGACAGGGACGGTGAGCAGTTCTTC.

The chain couples TRBV7-9 to TRBJ2-2; unclear D gene. The V end was cut by 0 bases, the J end by 5 bases, with 7 bases between. The CDR3 sequence is 14 residues long. CDR1 and CDR2 from the germline V gene are SEHNR and FQNEAQ (reference sequence). The CDR3 DNA reads as TGTGCCAGCAGCTTAGCGTACGGGACCGGGGAGCTGTTTTTT. This sequence encodes CASSLAYGTGELFF.

This clonotype was counted ten times or more. This chain connects TRBV28 to TRBJ2-1; 8 bases map to TRBD2. The V gene end was trimmed by 4 bases and the J gene end by 8 bases; junction bases not matched to a gene: 10. There are 15 residues in the CDR3. The germline V gene has CDR1 MDHEN and CDR2 SYDVKM. CDR3 amino acids: CASSYQGSGKDEQFF. CDR3 nucleotide sequence: TGTGCCAGCAGTTACCAGGGTAGCGGGAAGGATGAGCAGTTCTTC.

This clonotype was detected ten times or more. The CDR3 region is CASLGGLWEKLFF. The DNA of the CDR3 is TGTGCCAGCTTGGGGGGGCTATGGGAAAAACTGTTTTTT. V usage is TRBV12-3 or TRBV12-4 and J usage is TRBJ1-4, with D possibly being TRBD1 (6 bases). Trimming took 8 bases from V and 8 from J, leaving 15 bases between them. The length of the CDR3 is 13 residues.

In its sample, this clonotype was seen many times. The gene calls are TRBV12-3 or TRBV12-4 and TRBJ2-3, with 12 bases aligning to TRBD2. CDR3 length: 18 amino acids. The V gene end was trimmed by 2 bases and the J gene end by 3 bases; junction bases not matched to a gene: 9. CDR3 region: CASSLFGLAGGPTDTQYF. The CDR3 DNA follows: TGTGCCAGCAGTTTATTTGGGCTAGCGGGGGGGCCGACAGATACGCAGTATTTT.

This clonotype was seen ten or more times. In nucleotides, the CDR3 is TGCAGCGTTTTACTAGCGGCCACGGGGGAGACCCAGTACTTC. Its protein is CSVLLAATGETQYF. V and J are TRBV29-1 and TRBJ2-5; 8 nucleotides align to TRBD2. V lost 5 bases to trimming and J lost 5 bases; unmatched junction nucleotides: 10. Per germline, CDR1 SQVTM and CDR2 ANQGSEA. This CDR3 is built from 14 residues.

In this sample, this clonotype turned up many times. This chain links TRBV29-1 with TRBJ2-5; D gene unclear. Deletions cut 7 bases from V and 2 bases from J, with 14 bases between. The CDR3 spans 13 residues. The V gene's germline CDR1 is SQVTM and CDR2 ANQGSEA. CDR3 region: CSAGLGNQETQYF. The CDR3 DNA reads as TGCAGCGCTGGCTTAGGGAATCAAGAGACCCAGTACTTC. The entire variable domain, with the rest obtained from reference TRBV29-1 and TRBJ2-5, is as follows: SAVISQKPSRDICQRGTSLTIQCQVDSQVTMMFWYRQQPGQSLTLIATANQGSEATYESGFVIDKFPISRPNLTFSTLTVSNMSPEDSSIYLCSAGLGNQETQYFGPGTRLLVL.

This clonotype was counted at least ten times. The chain joins TRBV29-1 to TRBJ2-1, with D hard to call. Germline loops: CDR1 SQVTM, CDR2 ANQGSEA. Trimming took 0 bases from V and 4 from J, leaving 4 bases between them. The CDR3 consists of 12 residues. The CDR3 DNA is TGCAGCGTTGAAGATCGGTACAATGAGCAGTTCTTC. Residues: CSVEDRYNEQFF.

This clonotype was seen only a few times. The chain couples TRBV7-2 to TRBJ2-7; D is possibly TRBD2 (5 bases). This CDR3 region has 15 residues. Germline V gives CDR1 SGHTA, CDR2 FQGNSA. V shed 7 bases and J shed 7 bases, with 23 bases lying between them. CDR3: CASTPAEAPLREQYF. The CDR3 nucleotides read TGTGCCAGCACACCGGCGGAGGCTCCCCTCCGAGAGCAGTACTTC.

This clonotype was seen ten or more times. The chain couples TRBV19 to TRBJ1-2, with a possible D match to TRBD1 (5 bases). Between the trimmed V and J ends, which lost 7 bases and 4 bases, there was a span of 28 bases. The germline gives CDR1 LNHDA, CDR2 SQIVND (reference sequence). This CDR3 spans 18 amino acids. The CDR3 nucleotides read TGTGCCAGTACCCCTTTTTGGGAAGCCCGCCCCGGGGGCTATGGCTACACCTTC. Translation gives CASTPFWEARPGGYGYTF.

This clonotype was observed at least ten times. The chain recombines TRBV3-1 with TRBJ2-5; D remains unclear. The V end was cut by 1 base, the J end by 0 bases, with 3 bases between. CDR1 and CDR2 from the germline V gene are LGHDT and YNNKEL (reference sequence). This CDR3 spans 13 amino acids. The CDR3: CASSQVHQETQYF. The CDR3 DNA is TGTGCCAGCAGCCAAGTACACCAAGAGACCCAGTACTTC.

This clonotype was detected many times. The gene calls are TRBV11-2 and TRBJ2-7; D is uncertain. Germline loops: CDR1 SGHAT, CDR2 FQNNGV. V was clipped by 5 bases and J by 3 bases, with 5 bases between them. CDR3 length: 11 amino acids. The CDR3 sequence is CASSAHYEQYF. The CDR3 nucleotides read TGTGCCAGCAGCGCCCACTACGAGCAGTACTTC.

The chain carries TRBV4-2 and TRBJ2-3, with no clear D. Germline V gene data show CDR1 as LGHNA and CDR2 as YNFKEQ. Deletions cut 0 bases from V and 4 bases from J, with 20 bases between. The CDR3 has 18 amino acids. The CDR3 sequence is CASSQENIWDVGSDTQYF. CDR3 sequence (DNA): TGTGCCAGCAGCCAAGAAAATATCTGGGATGTAGGATCAGATACGCAGTATTTT.

This clonotype was counted at least ten times. DNA for the CDR3: TGTGCCAGCAGCCTAAAGACAGGGATGGGCGAGCAGTACTTC. It encodes CASSLKTGMGEQYF. The V and J genes are TRBV7-9 and TRBJ2-7; 7 bases fit TRBD1. J lost 6 bases, V lost 5 bases, and 10 bases had no gene match. This CDR3 is built from 14 residues. CDR1 is SEHNR, CDR2 FQNEAQ, per germline (reference sequence).